This entry describes one T cell receptor (beta chain). Germline lookup yields CDR1 MGHDK and CDR2 SYGVNS. The CDR3 covers 12 residues. Trimming removed 6 bases from V and 7 bases from J, with 12 bases in between. The sample is drawn from a study of blood T cell repertoires in COVID-19. In the original analysis: The assay estimated nucleated cells by amplifying reference gene primers. The protocol was immunoSEQ multiplex PCR, while the TCRdb copy is restricted to in-frame clones and leaves out a portion. The V and J calls and clone size are taken from that table; D and trimming were inferred from the DNA. The sample carries around 300,000 clones, roughly nine tenths recorded once.

The TCR comes from a woman younger than 30 who had recovered from COVID-19. The sample comprised PBMCs or T cells enriched from blood (not recorded which). J is TRBJ1-2 and V is TRBV25-1; D unresolved. This chain's CDR3 is CASREIRGGYTF. CDR3 DNA sequence: TGTGCCAGCAGAGAAATTCGGGGTGGCTACACCTTC.